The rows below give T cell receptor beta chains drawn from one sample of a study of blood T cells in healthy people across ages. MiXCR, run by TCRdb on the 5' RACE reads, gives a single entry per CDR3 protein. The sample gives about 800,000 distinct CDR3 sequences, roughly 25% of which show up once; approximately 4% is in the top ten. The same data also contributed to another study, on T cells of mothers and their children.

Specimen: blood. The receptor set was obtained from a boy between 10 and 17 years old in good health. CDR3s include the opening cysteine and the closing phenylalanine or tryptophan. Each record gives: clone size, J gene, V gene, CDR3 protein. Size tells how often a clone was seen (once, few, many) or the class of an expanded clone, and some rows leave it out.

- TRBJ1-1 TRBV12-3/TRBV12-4 CASSLPTGGEAFF
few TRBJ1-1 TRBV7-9 CASSFRGRMNTEAFF
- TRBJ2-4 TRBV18 CASSPLDQTRTKNIQYF
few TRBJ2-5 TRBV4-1 CASSQDLQGTEETQYF
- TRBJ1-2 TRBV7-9 CASSLEVGSGGGYTF
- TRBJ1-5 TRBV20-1 CSAEDGSNQPQHF
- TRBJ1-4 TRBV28 CASSPRTALLMAGEKLFF
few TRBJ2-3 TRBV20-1 CSAVVAGPPAADTQYF
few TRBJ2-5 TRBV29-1 CSVERSGQQETQYF
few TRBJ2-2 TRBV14 CASSSRQAYTGELFF
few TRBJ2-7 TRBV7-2 CASSAPSGGAFEQYF
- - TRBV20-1 CSARPSGFSSYEQYF
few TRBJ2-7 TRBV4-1 CASSQTGGAYYEQYF
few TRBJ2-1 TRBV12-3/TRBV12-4 CASLGEWGNNEQFF
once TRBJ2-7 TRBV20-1 CSAWGPYEQYF
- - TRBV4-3 CASSHDKNEQFF